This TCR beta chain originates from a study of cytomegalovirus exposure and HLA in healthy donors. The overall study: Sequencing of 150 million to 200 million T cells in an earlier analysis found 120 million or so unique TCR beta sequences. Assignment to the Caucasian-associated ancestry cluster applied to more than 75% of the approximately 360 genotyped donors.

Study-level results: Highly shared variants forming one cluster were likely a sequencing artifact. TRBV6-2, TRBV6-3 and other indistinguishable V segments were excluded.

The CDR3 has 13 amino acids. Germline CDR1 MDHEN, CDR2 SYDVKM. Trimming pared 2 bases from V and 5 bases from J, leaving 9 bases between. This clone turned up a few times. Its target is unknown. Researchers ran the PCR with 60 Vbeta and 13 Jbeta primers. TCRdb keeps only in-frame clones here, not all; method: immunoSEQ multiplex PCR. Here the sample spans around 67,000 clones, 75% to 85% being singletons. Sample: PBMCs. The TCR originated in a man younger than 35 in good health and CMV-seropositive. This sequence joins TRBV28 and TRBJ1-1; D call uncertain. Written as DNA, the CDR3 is TGTGCCAGCAGTTTAGAGGAGAGGACTGAAGCTTTCTTT. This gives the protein CASSLEERTEAFF. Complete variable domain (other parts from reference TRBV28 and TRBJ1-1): DVKVTQSSRYLVKRTGEKVFLECVQDMDHENMFWYRQDPGLGLRLIYFSYDVKMKEKGDIPEGYSVSREKKERFSLILESASTNQTSMYLCASSLEERTEAFFGQGTRLTVV.